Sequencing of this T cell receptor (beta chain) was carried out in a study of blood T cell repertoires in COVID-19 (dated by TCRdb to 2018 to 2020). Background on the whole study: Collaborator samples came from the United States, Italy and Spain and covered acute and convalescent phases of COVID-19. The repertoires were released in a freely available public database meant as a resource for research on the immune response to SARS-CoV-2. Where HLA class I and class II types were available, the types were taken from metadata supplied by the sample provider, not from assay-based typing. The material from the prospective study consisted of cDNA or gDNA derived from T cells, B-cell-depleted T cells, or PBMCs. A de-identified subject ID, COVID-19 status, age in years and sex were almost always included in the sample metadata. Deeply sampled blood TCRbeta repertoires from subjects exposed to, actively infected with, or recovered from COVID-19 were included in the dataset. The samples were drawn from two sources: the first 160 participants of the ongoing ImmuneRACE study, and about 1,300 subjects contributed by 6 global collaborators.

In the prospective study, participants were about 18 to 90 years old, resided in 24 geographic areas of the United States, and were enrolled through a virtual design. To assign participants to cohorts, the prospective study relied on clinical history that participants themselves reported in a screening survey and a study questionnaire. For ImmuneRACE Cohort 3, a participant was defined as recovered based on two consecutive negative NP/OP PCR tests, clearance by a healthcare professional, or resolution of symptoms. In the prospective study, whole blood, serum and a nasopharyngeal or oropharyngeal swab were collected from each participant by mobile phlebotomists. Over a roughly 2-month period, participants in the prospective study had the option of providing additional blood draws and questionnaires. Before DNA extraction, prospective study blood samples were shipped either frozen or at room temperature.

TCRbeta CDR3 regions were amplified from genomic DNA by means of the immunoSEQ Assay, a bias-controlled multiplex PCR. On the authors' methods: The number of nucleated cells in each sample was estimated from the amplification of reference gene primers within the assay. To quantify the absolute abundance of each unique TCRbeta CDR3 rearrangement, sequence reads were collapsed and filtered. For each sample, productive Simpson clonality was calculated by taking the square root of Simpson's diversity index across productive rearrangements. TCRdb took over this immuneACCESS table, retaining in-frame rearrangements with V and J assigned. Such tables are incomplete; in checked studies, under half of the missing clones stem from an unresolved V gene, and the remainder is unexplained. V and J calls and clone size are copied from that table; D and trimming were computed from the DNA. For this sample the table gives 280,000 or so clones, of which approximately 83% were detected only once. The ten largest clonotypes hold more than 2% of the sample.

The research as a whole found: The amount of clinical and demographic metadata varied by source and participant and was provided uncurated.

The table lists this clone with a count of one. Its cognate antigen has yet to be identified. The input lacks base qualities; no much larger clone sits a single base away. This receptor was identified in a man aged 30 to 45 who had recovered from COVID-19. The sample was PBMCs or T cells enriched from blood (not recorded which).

In nucleotides, the sequence is TGTGCCAGCAGATTCTGGGTTGCCAGGTGGAATTCACCCCTCCACTTT. The resulting protein is CASRFWVARWNSPLHF. The chain was built from TRBV5-6 and TRBJ1-6, with the D gene not clear enough to name. The germline V gene gives CDR1 as SGHDT and CDR2 as YYEEEE. Including the terminal cysteine and phenylalanine, the CDR3 comprises 16 residues. Kept here is only the CDR3 DNA, which spans 48 bases and is read in frame from base 1. V loses 5 bases, J loses 7 bases, and the germline ends lie 19 bases apart.